This passage covers 4 T cell receptor beta chains from one sample sequenced in a study of molecular identifiers for immune sequencing clone quantification. TCRdb itself ran the PCR reads through MiXCR, one entry per CDR3 protein. The table shows just under 650,000 distinct CDR3 sequences, with approximately 20% occurring only once. Sequenced: naive CD8+ T cells from blood, with Jurkat cell RNA spiked in. Stated subset: FACS-sorted CD8+CD4-CCR7+CD45RA+ naive T cells. These receptor sequences come from a human donor in good health. Some libraries in this study had Jurkat cell RNA spiked in.

This clonotype was recorded a few times. This sequence joins TRBV19 and TRBJ1-2; tentative D call: TRBD1 (5 bases). The CDR3 extends over 16 amino acids. From germline, CDR1 is LNHDA and CDR2 SQIVND (reference sequence). V was clipped by 5 bases and J by 5 bases, with 21 bases between them. The CDR3 nucleotides are TGTGCCAGTAGTTACTCCGGGACCTCAGACCGTTATGGCTACACCTTC. Protein sequence: CASSYSGTSDRYGYTF.

About this clonotype: A clone one base away is much larger, so this may be a read error. This chain joins TRBV3-1 and TRBJ2-7; D is uncertain. The CDR3 runs to 14 residues. Germline V gene lookup returns CDR1 LGHDT and CDR2 YNNKEL (reference sequence). The CDR3, as DNA: TGTGCCAGCAGCCAAGGTTGGACCAAGACACCCCCCCTCTTC. Protein sequence: CASSQGWTKTPPLF.

This clonotype appeared a few times. The chain links TRBV12-3 or TRBV12-4 to TRBJ1-1, with 8 bases identical to TRBD1. The length of the CDR3 is 13 residues. Trimming took 4 bases from V and 10 from J; bases not matched to a gene: 8. For the CDR3, the DNA is TGTGCCAGCAGTTGGACAGGGCTCGGAGGAGCTTTCTTT. Its translation: CASSWTGLGGAFF.

This clonotype was counted ten times or more. CDR3 sequence (DNA): TGCGCCAGCAGCCAAGGCTCCGGGACATCGGCCTACGAGCAGTACTTC. Amino acids: CASSQGSGTSAYEQYF. The J gene is TRBJ2-7, the V gene TRBV4-3; D is perhaps TRBD1 (6 bases). Germline V gives CDR1 LGHNA, CDR2 YSLEER. The V and J ends lost 1 base and 2 bases respectively, with 15 bases between them. CDR3 length equals 16 residues.